This T cell receptor beta chain was recorded in a study of blood T cell repertoires in COVID-19 (dated by TCRdb to the early 2020s). Regarding the complete study: Samples from collaborators originated in the United States, Italy and Spain and spanned both the acute and convalescent phases of COVID-19. The prospective study material was composed of cDNA or gDNA derived from T cells, B-cell-depleted T cells, or PBMCs. The samples were drawn from two sources: the first 160 participants of the ongoing ImmuneRACE study, and approximately 1,300 subjects contributed by 6 global collaborators. Where HLA class I and class II types were available, the types were taken from metadata supplied by the sample provider, not from assay-based typing. Sample metadata almost always included a de-identified subject ID, COVID-19 status, age in years and sex. The dataset comprised deeply sampled blood TCRbeta repertoires from subjects exposed to, actively infected with, or recovered from COVID-19. The repertoires were made available in a free public database intended to serve as a resource for research on the immune response to SARS-CoV-2.

Samples from volunteer blood donors who had recovered from COVID-19 were contributed by a second Seattle source. Whole blood was collected in K2EDTA tubes by collaborating institutions according to the institutions' own protocols. For TCRbeta analysis, collaborators shipped samples as frozen whole blood, isolated PBMCs, or DNA extracted from either of those sample types. TCRbeta CDR3 regions were amplified from genomic DNA using the immunoSEQ Assay, a bias-controlled multiplex PCR. As for the original processing: Within the assay, amplification of reference gene primers was used to estimate how many nucleated cells each sample contained. Sequence reads were collapsed and filtered to measure the absolute abundance of every unique TCRbeta CDR3 rearrangement. For each sample, productive Simpson clonality was calculated as the square root of Simpson's diversity index across productive rearrangements. Not all clones reach the TCRdb copy of this immuneACCESS table, which keeps in-frame sequences only. Checked studies attribute under half of the gap to unresolved V genes and leave the rest unexplained. The V and J calls and clone size are taken from that table; D and trimming were inferred from the DNA. A total of about 220,000 clones appear in this sample, roughly 84% of them only once. Clones ranked in the top ten supply over 2.5% of the sample.

Overall study results and their limits: Clinical and demographic metadata were provided uncurated, with the amount varying by source and participant.

The CDR3, from cysteine to phenylalanine, totals 11 residues. This entry keeps only the CDR3 DNA: 33 bases, framed from base 1. Trimming at the junction amounts to 8 bases on V and 3 bases on J, and the germline ends lie 8 bases apart. CDR1 and CDR2 were assigned from the germline V gene (reference sequence) as MNHNY and SVGAGI. Worth noting for this clone: Its antigen has not been determined. Qualities for individual bases were not recorded, and no much larger clone is one base off.

Sequenced input: peripheral blood. This receptor chain uses TRBV6-6 and TRBJ2-7; confidence is insufficient to name the D gene. The TCR was taken from a man over 45 who had recovered from COVID-19. The CDR3 reads as follows: CASGLGYEQYF. The DNA reads TGTGCCAGCGGGCTCGGCTACGAGCAGTACTTC.